Below, one T cell receptor (beta chain) is given with its context. Its antigen is not identified. RNA transcripts gave rise to amplified TCR beta CDR3 regions. A set of HTBI primers served as the primers for a first-round RT-PCR of the TCR CDR3. TCRdb re-analysed the multiplex PCR reads in MiXCR, keeping a single row per CDR3 protein. The profile covers about 270,000 distinct CDR3 sequences, with 20% to 25% appearing a single time and roughly 60% taken by the ten largest. Fresh peripheral blood, 10 ml, was the source of the PBMCs. The record originates from a study of T cells in Graves' hyperthyroidism and ophthalmopathy. Overall study: Peripheral blood specimens were obtained at initial diagnosis, prior to any treatment. Findings and limits, study-wide: Blood samples included most of the expanded thyroid clonotypes exceeding 0.001. Model output signaled ophthalmopathy a median roughly 6 months ahead of onset.

The receptor was derived from a man aged 30 to 39 with Graves' ophthalmopathy. The sequenced material came from blood.

The CDR3 DNA is TGTGCCAGCAGTCCGCTTCTCCCCTCAGGGGGCCCTCAGCCCCAGCATTTT. Translation gives CASSPLLPSGGPQPQHF. This rearrangement joins TRBV28 to TRBJ1-5, with TRBD1 identical over 8 bases. CDR3 size: 17 residues. Germline V CDR1 and CDR2: MDHEN, SYDVKM. With V trimmed by 5 bases and J by 6 bases, 15 bases remained unmatched.